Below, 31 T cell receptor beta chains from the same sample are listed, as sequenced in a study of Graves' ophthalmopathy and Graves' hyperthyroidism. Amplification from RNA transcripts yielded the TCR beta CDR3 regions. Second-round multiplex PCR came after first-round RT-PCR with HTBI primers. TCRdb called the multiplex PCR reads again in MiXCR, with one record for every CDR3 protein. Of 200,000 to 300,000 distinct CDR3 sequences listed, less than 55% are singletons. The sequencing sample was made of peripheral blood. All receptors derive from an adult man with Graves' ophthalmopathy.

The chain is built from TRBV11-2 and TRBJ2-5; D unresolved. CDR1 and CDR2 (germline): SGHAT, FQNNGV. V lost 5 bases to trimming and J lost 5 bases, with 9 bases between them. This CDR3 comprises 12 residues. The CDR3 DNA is TGTGCCAGCAGCCCCGATATGGAGACCCAGTACTTC. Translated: CASSPDMETQYF.

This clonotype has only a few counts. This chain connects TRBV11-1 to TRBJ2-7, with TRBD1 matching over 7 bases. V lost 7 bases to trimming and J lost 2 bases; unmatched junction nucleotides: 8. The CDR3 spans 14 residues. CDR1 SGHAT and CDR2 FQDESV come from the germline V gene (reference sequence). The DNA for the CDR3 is TGTGCCAGCACTTCTTCCGGGACAGCCTACGAGCAGTACTTC. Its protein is CASTSSGTAYEQYF.

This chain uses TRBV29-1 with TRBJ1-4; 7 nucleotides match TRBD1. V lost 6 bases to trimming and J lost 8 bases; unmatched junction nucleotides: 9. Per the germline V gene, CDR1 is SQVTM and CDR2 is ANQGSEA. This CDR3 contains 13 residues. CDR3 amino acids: CSVTTGVYEKLFF. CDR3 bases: TGCAGCGTCACCACAGGGGTTTACGAAAAACTGTTTTTT.

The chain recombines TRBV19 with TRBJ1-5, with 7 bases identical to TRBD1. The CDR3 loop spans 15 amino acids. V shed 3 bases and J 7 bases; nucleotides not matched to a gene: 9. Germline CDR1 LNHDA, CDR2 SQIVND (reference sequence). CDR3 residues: CASSIGVGGRQPQHF. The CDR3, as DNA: TGTGCCAGTAGTATCGGCGTAGGGGGCAGGCAGCCCCAGCATTTT.

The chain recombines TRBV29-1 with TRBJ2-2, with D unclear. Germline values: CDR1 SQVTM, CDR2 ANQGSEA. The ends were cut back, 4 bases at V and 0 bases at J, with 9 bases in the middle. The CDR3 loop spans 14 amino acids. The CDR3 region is CSVAGQSNTGELFF. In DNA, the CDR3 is TGCAGCGTTGCAGGCCAGTCGAACACCGGGGAGCTGTTTTTT.

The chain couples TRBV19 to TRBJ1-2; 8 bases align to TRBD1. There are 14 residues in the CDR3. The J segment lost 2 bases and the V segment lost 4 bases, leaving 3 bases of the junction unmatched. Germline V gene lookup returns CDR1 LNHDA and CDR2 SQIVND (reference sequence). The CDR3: CASSKGQVNYGYTF. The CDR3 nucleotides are TGTGCCAGTAGTAAGGGACAGGTGAACTATGGCTACACCTTC.

The CDR3 here is CASRSNLAGETQYF. The CDR3 nucleotides are TGCGCCAGCAGGTCAAACCTAGCGGGAGAGACCCAGTACTTC. The chain combines TRBV5-1 with TRBJ2-5, with 8 nucleotides matching TRBD2. CDR3 length equals 14 residues. Trimming removed 5 bases from V and 4 bases from J; junction bases left unmatched: 7. CDR1 is SGHRS, CDR2 YFSETQ, per germline. The entire variable domain, with the rest obtained from reference TRBV5-1 and TRBJ2-5, is as follows: KAGVTQTPRYLIKTRGQQVTLSCSPISGHRSVSWYQQTPGQGLQFLFEYFSETQRNKGNFPGRFSGRQFSNSRSEMNVSTLELGDSALYLCASRSNLAGETQYFGPGTRLLVL.

The chain's CDR3 is CASTRDSHEQFF. DNA of the CDR3: TGTGCCAGCACCCGGGACTCCCATGAGCAGTTCTTC. The chain couples TRBV7-8 to TRBJ2-5, with a possible D match to TRBD2 (6 bases). The DNA end is more similar to TRBJ2-1, so the J call may be wrong. Germline-derived CDR1 and CDR2 are SGHVS and FQNEAQ. CDR3 size: 12 residues.

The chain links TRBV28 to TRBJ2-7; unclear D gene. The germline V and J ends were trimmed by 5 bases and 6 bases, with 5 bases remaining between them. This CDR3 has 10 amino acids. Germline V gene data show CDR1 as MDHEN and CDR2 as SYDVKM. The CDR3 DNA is TGTGCCAGCAGTCGTAGCGAGCAGTACTTC. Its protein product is CASSRSEQYF. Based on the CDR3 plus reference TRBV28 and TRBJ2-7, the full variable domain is DVKVTQSSRYLVKRTGEKVFLECVQDMDHENMFWYRQDPGLGLRLIYFSYDVKMKEKGDIPEGYSVSREKKERFSLILESASTNQTSMYLCASSRSEQYFGPGTRLTVT.

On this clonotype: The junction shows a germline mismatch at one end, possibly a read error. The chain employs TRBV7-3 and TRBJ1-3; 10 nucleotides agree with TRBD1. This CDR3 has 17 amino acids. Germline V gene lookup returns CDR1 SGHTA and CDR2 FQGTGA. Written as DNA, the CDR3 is TGCGCCAGCAGCCAAGATGGAGGGACAGGGGAAGGAAACACCATATATTTT. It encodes CASSQDGGTGEGNTIYF.

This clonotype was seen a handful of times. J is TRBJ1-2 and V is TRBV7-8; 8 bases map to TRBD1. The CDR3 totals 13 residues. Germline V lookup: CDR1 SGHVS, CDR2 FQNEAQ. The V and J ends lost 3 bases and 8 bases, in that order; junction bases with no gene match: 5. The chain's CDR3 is CASSFRTGKGYTF. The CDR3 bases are TGTGCCAGCAGCTTCAGGACAGGGAAAGGCTACACCTTC.

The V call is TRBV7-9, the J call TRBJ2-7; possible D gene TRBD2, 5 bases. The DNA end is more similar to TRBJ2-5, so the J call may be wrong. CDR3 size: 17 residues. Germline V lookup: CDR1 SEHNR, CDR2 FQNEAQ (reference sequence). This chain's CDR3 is CASSLEFKVARQETQYF. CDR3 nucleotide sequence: TGTGCCAGCAGCTTAGAGTTCAAGGTAGCGAGGCAAGAGACCCAGTACTTC.

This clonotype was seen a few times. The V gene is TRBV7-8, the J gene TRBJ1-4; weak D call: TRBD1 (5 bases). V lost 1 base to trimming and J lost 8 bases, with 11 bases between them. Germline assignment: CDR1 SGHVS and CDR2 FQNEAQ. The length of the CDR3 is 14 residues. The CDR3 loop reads CASSLGGLGEKLFF. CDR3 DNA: TGTGCCAGCAGCTTAGGGGGGTTGGGGGAAAAACTGTTTTTT.

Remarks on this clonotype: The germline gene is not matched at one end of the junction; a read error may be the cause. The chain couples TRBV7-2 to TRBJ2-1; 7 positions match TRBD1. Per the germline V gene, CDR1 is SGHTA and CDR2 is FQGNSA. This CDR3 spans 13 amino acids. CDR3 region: CASSLLDRDTYIF. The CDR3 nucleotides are TGTGCCAGCAGCCTCCTCGACAGGGACACCTATATCTTC.

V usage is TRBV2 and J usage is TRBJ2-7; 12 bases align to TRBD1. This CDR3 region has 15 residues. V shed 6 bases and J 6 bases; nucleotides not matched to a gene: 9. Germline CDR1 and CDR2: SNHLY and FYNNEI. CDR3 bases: TGTGCCAGCAGAGCTTCCGGGACAGGGGGCTCCGAGCAGTACTTC. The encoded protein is CASRASGTGGSEQYF.

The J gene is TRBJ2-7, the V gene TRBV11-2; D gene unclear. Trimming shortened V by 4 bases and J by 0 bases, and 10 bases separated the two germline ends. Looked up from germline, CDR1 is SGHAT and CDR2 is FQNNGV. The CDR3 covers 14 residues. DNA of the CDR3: TGTGCCAGCAGCTCCTTGAGGAGCTCCTACGAGCAGTACTTC. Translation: CASSSLRSSYEQYF. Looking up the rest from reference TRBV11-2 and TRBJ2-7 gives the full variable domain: EAGVAQSPRYKIIEKRQSVAFWCNPISGHATLYWYQQILGQGPKLLIQFQNNGVVDDSQLPKDRFSAERLKGVDSTLKIQPAKLEDSAVYLCASSSLRSSYEQYFGPGTRLTVT.

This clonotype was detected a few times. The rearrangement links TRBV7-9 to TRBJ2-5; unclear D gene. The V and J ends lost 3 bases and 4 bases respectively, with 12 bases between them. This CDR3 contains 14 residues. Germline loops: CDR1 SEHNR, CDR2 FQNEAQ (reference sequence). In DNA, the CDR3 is TGTGCCAGCAGCTTCGGCGTTTCGTTAGAGACCCAGTACTTC. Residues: CASSFGVSLETQYF. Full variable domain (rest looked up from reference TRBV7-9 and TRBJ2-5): DTGVSQNPRHKITKRGQNVTFRCDPISEHNRLYWYRQTLGQGPEFLTYFQNEAQLEKSRLLSDRFSAERPKGSFSTLEIQRTEQGDSAMYLCASSFGVSLETQYFGPGTRLLVL.

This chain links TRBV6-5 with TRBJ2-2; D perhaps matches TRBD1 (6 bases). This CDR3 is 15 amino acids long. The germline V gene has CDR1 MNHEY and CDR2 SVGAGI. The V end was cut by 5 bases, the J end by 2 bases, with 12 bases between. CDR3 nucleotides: TGTGCCAGCAGTCCCGGGGACACAAACACCGGGGAGCTGTTTTTT. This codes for CASSPGDTNTGELFF.

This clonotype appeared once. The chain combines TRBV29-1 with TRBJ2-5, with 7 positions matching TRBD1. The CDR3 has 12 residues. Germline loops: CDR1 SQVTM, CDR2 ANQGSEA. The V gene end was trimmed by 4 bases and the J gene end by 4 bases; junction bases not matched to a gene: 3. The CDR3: CSVASGGETQYF. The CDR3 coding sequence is TGCAGCGTTGCCTCAGGGGGAGAGACCCAGTACTTC.

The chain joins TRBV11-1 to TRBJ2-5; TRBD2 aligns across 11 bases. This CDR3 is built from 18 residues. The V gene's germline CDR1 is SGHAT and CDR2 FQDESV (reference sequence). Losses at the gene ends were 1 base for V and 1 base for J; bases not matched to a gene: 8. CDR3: CASSLGLLAGAIQETQYF. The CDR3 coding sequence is TGTGCCAGCAGCTTAGGACTACTAGCGGGGGCCATCCAAGAGACCCAGTACTTC.

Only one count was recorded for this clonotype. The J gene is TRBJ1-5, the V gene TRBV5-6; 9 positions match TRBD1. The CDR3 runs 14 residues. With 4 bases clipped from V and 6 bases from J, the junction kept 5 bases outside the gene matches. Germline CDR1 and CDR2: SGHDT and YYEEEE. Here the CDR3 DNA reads TGTGCCAGCAGCCCAACAGGGGGCTTTCAGCCCCAGCATTTT. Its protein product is CASSPTGGFQPQHF.

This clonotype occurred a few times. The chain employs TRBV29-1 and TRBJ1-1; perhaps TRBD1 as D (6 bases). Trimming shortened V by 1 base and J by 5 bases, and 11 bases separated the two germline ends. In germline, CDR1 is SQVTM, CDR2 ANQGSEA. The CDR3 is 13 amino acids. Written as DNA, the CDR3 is TGCAGCGTTGAAGGGCAGGGGAGGACTGAAGCTTTCTTT. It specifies CSVEGQGRTEAFF.

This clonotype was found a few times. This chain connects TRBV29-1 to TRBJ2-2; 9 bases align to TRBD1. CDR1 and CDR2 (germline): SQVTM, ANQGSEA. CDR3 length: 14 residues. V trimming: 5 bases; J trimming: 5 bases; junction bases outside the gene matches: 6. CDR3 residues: CSVLAQGATGELFF. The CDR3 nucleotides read TGCAGCGTTCTGGCACAGGGGGCAACCGGGGAGCTGTTTTTT.

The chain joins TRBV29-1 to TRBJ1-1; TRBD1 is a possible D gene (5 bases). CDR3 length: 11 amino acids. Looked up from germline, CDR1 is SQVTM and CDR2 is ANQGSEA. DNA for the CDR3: TGCAGTGACGGGGGAAACACTGAAGCTTTCTTT. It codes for CSDGGNTEAFF.

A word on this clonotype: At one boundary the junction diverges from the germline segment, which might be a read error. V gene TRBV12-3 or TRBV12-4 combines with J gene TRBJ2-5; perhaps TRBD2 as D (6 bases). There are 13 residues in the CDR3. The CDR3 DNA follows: TGTGCCAGCAGATCGGACGGCCGGGAGACCCGGTACTTC. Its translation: CASRSDGRETRYF.

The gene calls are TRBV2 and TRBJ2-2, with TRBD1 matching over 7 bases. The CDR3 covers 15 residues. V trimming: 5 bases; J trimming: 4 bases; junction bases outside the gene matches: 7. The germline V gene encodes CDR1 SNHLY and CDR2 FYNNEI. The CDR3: CASSRGRGFTGELFF. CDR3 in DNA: TGTGCCAGCAGTAGGGGCAGGGGGTTCACCGGGGAGCTGTTTTTT.

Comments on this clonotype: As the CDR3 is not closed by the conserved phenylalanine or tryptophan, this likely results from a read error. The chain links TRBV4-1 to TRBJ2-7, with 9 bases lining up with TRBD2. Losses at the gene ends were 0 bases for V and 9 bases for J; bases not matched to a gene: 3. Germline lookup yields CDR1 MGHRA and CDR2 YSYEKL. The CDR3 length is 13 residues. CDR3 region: CASSQDLAGVQYL. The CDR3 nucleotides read TGCGCCAGCAGCCAAGACTTAGCGGGGGTGCAGTACCTC.

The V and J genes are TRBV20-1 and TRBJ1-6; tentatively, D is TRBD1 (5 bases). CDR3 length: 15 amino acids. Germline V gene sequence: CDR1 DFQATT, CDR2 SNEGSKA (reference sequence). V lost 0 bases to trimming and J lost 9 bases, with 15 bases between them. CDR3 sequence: CSARDPDRASSPLHF. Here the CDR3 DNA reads TGCAGTGCTAGAGATCCAGACAGAGCAAGTTCACCCCTCCACTTT.

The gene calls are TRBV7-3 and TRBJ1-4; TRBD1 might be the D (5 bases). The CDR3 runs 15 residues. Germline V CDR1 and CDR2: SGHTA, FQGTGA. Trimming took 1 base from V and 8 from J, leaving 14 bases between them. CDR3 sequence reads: CASSLRGLAGEKLFF. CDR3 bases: TGTGCCAGCAGCTTAAGGGGGTTAGCGGGAGAAAAACTGTTTTTT. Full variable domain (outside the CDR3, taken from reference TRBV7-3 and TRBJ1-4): GAGVSQTPSNKVTEKGKYVELRCDPISGHTALYWYRQSLGQGPEFLIYFQGTGAADDSGLPNDRFFAVRPEGSVSTLKIQRTERGDSAVYLCASSLRGLAGEKLFFGSGTQLSVL.

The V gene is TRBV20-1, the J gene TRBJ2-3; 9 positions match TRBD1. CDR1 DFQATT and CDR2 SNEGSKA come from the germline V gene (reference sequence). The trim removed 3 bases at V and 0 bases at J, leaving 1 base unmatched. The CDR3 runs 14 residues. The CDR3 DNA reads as TGCAGTGCTAGCGGACAGGGGAGCACAGATACGCAGTATTTT. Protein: CSASGQGSTDTQYF.

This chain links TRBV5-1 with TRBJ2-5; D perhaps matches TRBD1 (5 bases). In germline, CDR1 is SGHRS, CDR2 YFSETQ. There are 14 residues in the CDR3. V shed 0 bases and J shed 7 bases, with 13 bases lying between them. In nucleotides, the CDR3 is TGCGCCAGCAGCTTGGGCGATATCACAGGGACCCAGTACTTC. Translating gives CASSLGDITGTQYF.